The 17 T cell receptor beta chains presented below share a single source sample, sequenced in a study of identifying expanded T cells in peripheral blood. Clones were sequenced by immunoSEQ multiplex PCR, and TCRdb holds only the in-frame ones, with some missing. The table lists around 120,000 clones, 65% to 90% of them singletons. Sequenced input: blood. Receptor source: a person aged 18-70 years in good health.

This chain's CDR3 is CASSLTGTQAEAFF. The CDR3 region has the DNA TGCGCCAGCAGCCTAACCGGGACGCAGGCTGAAGCTTTCTTT. The rearrangement links TRBV4-3 to TRBJ1-1; tentative D call: TRBD1 (5 bases). CDR1 is LGHNA, CDR2 YSLEER, per germline. V shed 4 bases and J shed 6 bases, with 15 bases lying between them. This CDR3 has 14 amino acids.

This sequence joins TRBV2 and TRBJ2-5, with 16 nucleotides matching TRBD2. The germline gives CDR1 SNHLY, CDR2 FYNNEI. The V segment lost 6 bases and the J segment 5 bases; nucleotides outside the gene matches: 0. This CDR3 comprises 14 residues. CDR3 DNA: TGTGCCAGCAGGGGACTAGCGGGGGGGGAGACCCAGTACTTC. This gives the protein CASRGLAGGETQYF.

This clone was seen once. The V and J genes are TRBV30 and TRBJ2-3; 7 bases are a match to TRBD1. V lost 3 bases and J lost 0; bases outside the gene matches: 3. CDR3 length equals 14 residues. Germline V lookup: CDR1 GTSNPN, CDR2 SVGIG (reference sequence). DNA of the CDR3: TGTGCCTGGAGCACGACAGGGAGCACAGATACGCAGTATTTT. This gives the protein CAWSTTGSTDTQYF.

The chain recombines TRBV7-2 with TRBJ2-2, with 8 nucleotides matching TRBD2. V lost 2 bases, J lost 6 bases, and 2 bases stayed unmatched. Germline V gene lookup returns CDR1 SGHTA and CDR2 FQGNSA. CDR3 length: 14 amino acids. DNA of the CDR3: TGTGCCAGCAGCTTAAGGACTAGCCCCGGGGAGCTGTTTTTT. It translates to CASSLRTSPGELFF.

This chain links TRBV6-5 with TRBJ1-5; tentatively, D is TRBD1 (6 bases). This CDR3 is 14 amino acids long. Germline CDR1 is MNHEY and CDR2 is SVGAGI. V gave up 6 bases and J gave up 4 bases, with 13 bases separating them. The CDR3 nucleotides read TGTGCCAGCAGGGGGGGGGACAAAAATCAGCCCCAGCATTTT. This translates into CASRGGDKNQPQHF.

In DNA form, the CDR3 reads TGCAGCCCGAAGTTAGAAAACAATGAGCAGTTCTTC. It codes for CSPKLENNEQFF. The chain has TRBV29-1 and TRBJ2-1; D uncertain. Trimming removed 8 bases from V and 5 bases from J, with 13 bases in between. This CDR3 region has 12 residues. The V gene's germline CDR1 is SQVTM and CDR2 ANQGSEA.

This chain uses TRBV28 with TRBJ2-2, with TRBD1 as a possible D gene (6 bases). Trimming left V 3 bases short and J 1 base short, with 12 bases between. The CDR3 is 16 amino acids. The germline V gene has CDR1 MDHEN and CDR2 SYDVKM. Here the CDR3 DNA reads TGTGCCAGCAGTTTGGAAGGCAGGGGGAACACCGGGGAGCTGTTTTTT. This translates into CASSLEGRGNTGELFF.

V is TRBV14 and J is TRBJ1-2, with TRBD1 identical over 9 bases. CDR1 and CDR2 (germline): SGHDN, FVKESK. This CDR3 is 19 amino acids long. With V trimmed by 1 base and J by 2 bases, 14 bases remained unmatched. CDR3 in amino acids: CASSQGDPGTGFGNYGYTF. CDR3 nucleotides: TGTGCCAGCAGCCAAGGGGATCCGGGGACAGGGTTTGGAAACTATGGCTACACCTTC.

V is TRBV28 and J is TRBJ1-2; TRBD1 agrees at 10 bases. The CDR3 loop spans 14 amino acids. Unmatched junction bases numbered 5, after V lost 1 base and J lost 9 bases. Germline V gives CDR1 MDHEN, CDR2 SYDVKM. CDR3 in amino acids: CASSLSGQGKSYTF. The CDR3 DNA reads TGTGCCAGCAGTTTATCGGGACAGGGGAAAAGCTACACCTTC.

V usage is TRBV5-6 and J usage is TRBJ1-6; TRBD1 aligns across 9 bases. V lost 5 bases to trimming and J lost 9 bases; unmatched junction nucleotides: 9. Germline CDR1 is SGHDT and CDR2 is YYEEEE. The CDR3 length is 15 residues. In nucleotides, the CDR3 is TGTGCCAGCAGTATGGCCGGGACAGGGAGTTCACCCCTCCACTTT. Amino acid sequence: CASSMAGTGSSPLHF.

The CDR3 loop is CATSRELAARGNEQFF. In DNA form, the CDR3 reads TGTGCCACCAGCAGAGAGCTAGCGGCTCGTGGGAATGAGCAGTTCTTC. The chain has TRBV15 and TRBJ2-1; 7 bases match TRBD2. CDR1 is LNHNV, CDR2 YYDKDF, per germline (reference sequence). The CDR3 runs 16 residues. The J segment lost 7 bases and the V segment lost 0 bases, leaving 9 bases of the junction unmatched. Full variable domain (outside the CDR3, taken from reference TRBV15 and TRBJ2-1): DAMVIQNPRYQVTQFGKPVTLSCSQTLNHNVMYWYQQKSSQAPKLLFHYYDKDFNNEADTPDNFQSRRPNTSFCFLDIRSPGLGDTAMYLCATSRELAARGNEQFFGPGTRLTVL.

The chain couples TRBV9 to TRBJ2-3; 9 nucleotides agree with TRBD1. V was pared by 2 bases and J by 1 base, with 5 bases of the junction left unmatched. CDR1 and CDR2 from the germline V gene are SGDLS and YYNGEE. This CDR3 is 16 amino acids long. The CDR3 protein is CASSVGQGLGTDTQYF. The CDR3 DNA reads TGTGCCAGCAGCGTGGGACAGGGTTTGGGCACAGATACGCAGTATTTT.

This chain uses TRBV7-3 with TRBJ2-3; D is uncertain. Per germline, CDR1 SGHTA and CDR2 FQGTGA. Between the trimmed V and J ends, which lost 4 bases and 4 bases, there was a span of 9 bases. This CDR3 has 13 residues. CDR3 sequence: CASSYRSPDTQYF. The CDR3 DNA sequence: TGTGCCAGCAGCTACCGGAGTCCAGATACGCAGTATTTT. Filled out from reference TRBV7-3 and TRBJ2-3, the complete variable domain reads GAGVSQTPSNKVTEKGKYVELRCDPISGHTALYWYRQSLGQGPEFLIYFQGTGAADDSGLPNDRFFAVRPEGSVSTLKIQRTERGDSAVYLCASSYRSPDTQYFGPGTRLTVL.

The V call is TRBV5-1, the J call TRBJ1-4; perhaps TRBD1 as D (5 bases). CDR1 is SGHRS, CDR2 YFSETQ, per germline. Trimming left V 4 bases short and J 5 bases short, with 15 bases between. The CDR3 spans 15 residues. CDR3 DNA: TGCGCCAGCAGCGAGGGGCCCAGAAAGAATGAAAAACTGTTTTTT. It yields the protein CASSEGPRKNEKLFF.

In its sample, this clone was seen once. This rearrangement joins TRBV6-1 to TRBJ2-7; D may be TRBD1 (5 bases). V was clipped by 6 bases and J by 5 bases, with 8 bases between them. Germline lookup yields CDR1 MNHNS and CDR2 SASEGT. This CDR3 has 11 residues. The CDR3 reads CASRGHDEQYF. The CDR3 DNA follows: TGTGCCAGCAGGGGGCATGACGAGCAGTACTTC.

The chain uses TRBV5-5 and TRBJ1-2, with TRBD1 as a possible D gene (6 bases). V dropped 4 bases and J dropped 3 bases, with 13 bases sitting between them. Germline loops: CDR1 SGHKS, CDR2 YYEKEE (reference sequence). This CDR3 has 14 amino acids. CDR3 protein: CASSPRTAYYGYTF. The CDR3 coding sequence is TGTGCCAGCAGCCCCCGGACAGCTTACTATGGCTACACCTTC.

CDR3 DNA: TGTGCCAGCAGTTACGCGACTAACACCGGGGAGCTGTTTTTT. This sequence encodes CASSYATNTGELFF. V usage is TRBV6-5 and J usage is TRBJ2-2; no definite D call. CDR3 length equals 14 residues. The germline gives CDR1 MNHEY, CDR2 SVGAGI. V dropped 2 bases and J dropped 2 bases, with 6 bases sitting between them.